The 25 T cell receptor beta chains below all came from one sample that was sequenced in a study of blood T cell repertoires in COVID-19. Generated by immunoSEQ multiplex PCR, the TCRdb table keeps only in-frame clones and is missing some. Found here are more than 150,000 clones, more than 65% of them singletons; the top ten hold almost 10%. Sample: peripheral blood. The receptors originated from a woman between 50 and 59 years old with acute or convalescent COVID-19.

The genes are TRBV6-2 or TRBV6-3 and TRBJ2-2; no firm D call. V was shortened by 2 bases and J by 6 bases, with 10 bases between the two germline ends. This CDR3 is 14 amino acids long. The germline V gene encodes CDR1 MNHEY and CDR2 SVGEGT. CDR3 in amino acids: CASSYAPNAGELFF. The CDR3 bases are TGTGCCAGCAGTTACGCCCCTAACGCCGGGGAGCTGTTTTTT.

This chain uses TRBV5-6 with TRBJ2-2; weak D call: TRBD2 (5 bases). This CDR3 comprises 14 residues. V lost 6 bases and J 6 bases, leaving 15 bases between the germline ends. Germline CDR1 is SGHDT and CDR2 is YYEEEE. The CDR3 region is CASTEGLRAGELFF. CDR3 nucleotide sequence: TGTGCCAGCACCGAGGGTCTCCGTGCCGGGGAGCTGTTTTTT.

The chain carries TRBV5-6 and TRBJ1-2; 7 nucleotides align to TRBD1. The V gene's germline CDR1 is SGHDT and CDR2 YYEEEE. There are 17 residues in the CDR3. The junction had 10 bases not matched to a gene; V was cut back by 2 bases and J by 0 bases. CDR3 nucleotide sequence: TGTGCCAGCAGCTTAGGGGGCAGTTTACCCTCTAACTATGGCTACACCTTC. It translates to CASSLGGSLPSNYGYTF.

The gene calls are TRBV6-6 and TRBJ2-3; 13 nucleotides line up with TRBD2. The CDR3 totals 15 residues. Unmatched junction bases numbered 5, after V lost 4 bases and J lost 7 bases. Germline assignment: CDR1 MNHNY and CDR2 SVGAGI (reference sequence). The CDR3 is CASSSGLAGEHTQYF. The CDR3 DNA is TGTGCCAGCAGTTCTGGACTAGCGGGAGAACATACGCAGTATTTT.

The chain combines TRBV14 with TRBJ1-2; 7 positions match TRBD1. This CDR3 is built from 14 residues. The germline V gene encodes CDR1 SGHDN and CDR2 FVKESK. The V gene end was trimmed by 1 base and the J gene end by 8 bases; junction bases not matched to a gene: 7. The CDR3 region is CASSQAQGRWGYTF. The CDR3 DNA sequence: TGTGCCAGCAGCCAAGCACAGGGGCGGTGGGGCTACACCTTC.

The chain recombines TRBV4-1 with TRBJ1-3, with TRBD1 as a possible D gene (5 bases). The V end was cut by 0 bases, the J end by 4 bases, with 13 bases between. Germline values: CDR1 MGHRA, CDR2 YSYEKL. The CDR3 spans 16 residues. DNA of the CDR3: TGCGCCAGCAGCCAAGAGAGGAGGGGAATAGGAAACACCATATATTTT. Translating gives CASSQERRGIGNTIYF.

V is TRBV28 and J is TRBJ1-6; a possible D gene is TRBD1 (5 bases). The CDR3 has 15 amino acids. The germline V gene has CDR1 MDHEN and CDR2 SYDVKM. The germline V and J ends were trimmed by 6 bases and 8 bases, with 17 bases remaining between them. CDR3 in DNA: TGTGCCAGCAGAGCGGGGCGGCCCAATCATTCACCCCTCCACTTT. This sequence encodes CASRAGRPNHSPLHF.

The chain recombines TRBV30 with TRBJ2-5, with TRBD1 identical over 9 bases. Per germline, CDR1 GTSNPN and CDR2 SVGIG (reference sequence). Germline trimming cut 3 bases from V and 1 base from J; bases unmatched to any gene: 3. This CDR3 has 14 amino acids. CDR3 bases: TGTGCCTGGAGGAGGACAGGGGTCCAAGAGACCCAGTACTTC. Translating it yields CAWRRTGVQETQYF.

The chain recombines TRBV30 with TRBJ2-1, with 8 bases lining up with TRBD2. There are 14 residues in the CDR3. Germline values: CDR1 GTSNPN, CDR2 SVGIG (reference sequence). Losses at the gene ends were 4 bases for V and 4 bases for J; bases not matched to a gene: 6. Here the CDR3 DNA reads TGTGCCTGGAAAGTAGCGGGAATATACAATGAGCAGTTCTTC. Protein sequence: CAWKVAGIYNEQFF.

The rearrangement joins TRBV2 to TRBJ2-5; D possibly corresponds to TRBD1 (5 bases). Germline V gene sequence: CDR1 SNHLY, CDR2 FYNNEI. Trimming stripped 6 bases from V and 3 bases from J, with 20 bases between. This CDR3 contains 16 residues. This chain's CDR3 is CASRATANVREETQYF. The CDR3 bases are TGTGCCAGCAGAGCTACAGCGAACGTCAGGGAAGAGACCCAGTACTTC. Using reference TRBV2 and TRBJ2-5 for the parts outside the CDR3, the full variable domain is EPEVTQTPSHQVTQMGQEVILRCVPISNHLYFYWYRQILGQKVEFLVSFYNNEISEKSEIFDDQFSVERPDGSNFTLKIRSTKLEDSAMYFCASRATANVREETQYFGPGTRLLVL.

This chain uses TRBV6-5 with TRBJ2-3; no clear D gene. The V end lost 8 bases, the J end lost 0 bases, and 9 bases lay between the germline ends. The CDR3 loop spans 13 amino acids. Per the germline V gene, CDR1 is MNHEY and CDR2 is SVGAGI. The CDR3 loop reads CASHQHSTDTQYF. For the CDR3, the DNA is TGTGCCAGCCACCAACATAGCACAGATACGCAGTATTTT.

CDR3 sequence: CAPEPRGNTEAFF. CDR3 coding DNA: TGTGCCCCCGAGCCCAGGGGGAACACTGAAGCTTTCTTT. This chain uses TRBV7-9 with TRBJ1-1; D possibly corresponds to TRBD1 (6 bases). Germline-derived CDR1 and CDR2 are SEHNR and FQNEAQ (reference sequence). There are 13 residues in the CDR3. Trimming shortened V by 11 bases and J by 1 base, and 14 bases separated the two germline ends.

The genes are TRBV14 and TRBJ2-7; 10 bases align to TRBD1. Unmatched junction bases numbered 3, after V lost 1 base and J lost 3 bases. CDR1 is SGHDN and CDR2 is FVKESK in the germline V gene. The CDR3 consists of 15 residues. CDR3 protein: CASSQGTGGIYEQYF. CDR3 nucleotide sequence: TGTGCCAGCAGCCAAGGGACAGGGGGTATCTACGAGCAGTACTTC.

The chain joins TRBV5-8 to TRBJ2-5; no firm D call. Trimming pared 3 bases from V and 1 base from J, leaving 10 bases between. This CDR3 is 14 amino acids long. CDR1 SGHTS and CDR2 YDEGEE come from the germline V gene. This CDR3 reads CASSSQVLQETQYF. In nucleotides, the CDR3 is TGTGCCAGCAGCTCTCAGGTTCTCCAAGAGACCCAGTACTTC.

The J gene is TRBJ2-5, the V gene TRBV19, with TRBD1 as a possible D gene (7 bases). There are 14 residues in the CDR3. V was clipped by 5 bases and J by 9 bases, with 19 bases between them. The germline CDR1 and CDR2 sequences are LNHDA and SQIVND (reference sequence). CDR3 nucleotides: TGTGCCAGTAGTCAAATAGCGGCCCAGGGGGCCCAGTACTTC. Protein product: CASSQIAAQGAQYF.

This rearrangement joins TRBV2 to TRBJ1-3, with D possibly matching TRBD1 (5 bases). The CDR3 contains 14 residues. CDR1 and CDR2 (germline): SNHLY, FYNNEI. Trimming left V 4 bases short and J 3 bases short, with 10 bases between. The CDR3 region has the DNA TGTGCCAGCAGTGCCAGGGTTTATGGAAACACCATATATTTT. It yields the protein CASSARVYGNTIYF.

The chain employs TRBV10-3 and TRBJ1-1, with D unresolved. The CDR3 loop spans 11 amino acids. V shed 11 bases and J shed 0 bases, with 7 bases lying between them. Germline lookup yields CDR1 ENHRY and CDR2 SYGVKD. The CDR3 DNA reads TGTGCCGCCGGAGTGAACACTGAAGCTTTCTTT. Its translation is CAAGVNTEAFF.

Concerning this clone: Mismatch with germline at one junction end may stem from a read error. This sequence joins TRBV4-1 and TRBJ2-3; TRBD2 matches at 13 bases. CDR1 MGHRA and CDR2 YSYEKL come from the germline V gene. The CDR3 totals 17 residues. CDR3 coding DNA: TGCGCCAGCAGCCGATCCGGGACTAGCGGGGTGACAGTTACGCAGTATTTT. It is translated as CASSRSGTSGVTVTQYF.

This chain joins TRBV28 and TRBJ2-7, with 9 bases lining up with TRBD2. The CDR3 runs 19 residues. V gave up 6 bases and J gave up 0 bases; unmatched junction bases: 18. CDR1 is MDHEN, CDR2 SYDVKM, per germline. CDR3 coding DNA: TGTGCCAGCAGATCTCCGGGCCGGCTAGCGGGAAGGGTCTCCTACGAGCAGTACTTC. Its protein is CASRSPGRLAGRVSYEQYF.

This clone came up many times. The chain combines TRBV19 with TRBJ2-3; tentative D call: TRBD1 (6 bases). Trimming removed 7 bases from V and 3 bases from J, with 14 bases in between. This CDR3 is 14 amino acids long. Germline V gene data show CDR1 as LNHDA and CDR2 as SQIVND (reference sequence). CDR3 coding DNA: TGTGCCAGTAACAGGGCCAAAACAACAGATACGCAGTATTTT. Its translation is CASNRAKTTDTQYF.

This chain links TRBV28 with TRBJ1-6; 8 bases line up with TRBD1. The V segment lost 3 bases and the J segment 0 bases; nucleotides outside the gene matches: 7. Germline V gene lookup returns CDR1 MDHEN and CDR2 SYDVKM. The length of the CDR3 is 18 residues. The CDR3 sequence is CASSFDRGRSSYNSPLHF. The DNA of the CDR3 is TGTGCCAGCAGTTTTGACAGGGGTCGGAGCTCCTATAATTCACCCCTCCACTTT.

The chain uses TRBV19 and TRBJ2-7; 7 bases match TRBD2. Germline CDR1 is LNHDA and CDR2 is SQIVND (reference sequence). The V segment lost 6 bases and the J segment 3 bases; nucleotides outside the gene matches: 8. CDR3 length: 14 residues. The CDR3 loop is CASSLTSAIYEQYF. Written as DNA, the CDR3 is TGTGCCAGTAGCCTTACTAGCGCCATCTACGAGCAGTACTTC.

The chain couples TRBV6-5 to TRBJ2-5, with 7 bases identical to TRBD2. The CDR3 has 13 amino acids. Germline CDR1 reads MNHEY; CDR2 reads SVGAGI. The V and J ends lost 7 bases and 2 bases, in that order; junction bases with no gene match: 4. The CDR3 region is CASIAGTQETQYF. The CDR3 DNA reads TGTGCCAGCATAGCGGGCACACAAGAGACCCAGTACTTC.

The V gene is TRBV6-5, the J gene TRBJ1-2; TRBD1 might be the D (5 bases). The V end was cut by 6 bases, the J end by 4 bases, with 15 bases between. The germline gives CDR1 MNHEY, CDR2 SVGAGI. The CDR3 runs to 14 residues. CDR3 region: CASRQPGGSYGYTF. The CDR3 DNA is TGTGCCAGCAGACAACCGGGGGGATCCTATGGCTACACCTTC.

This rearrangement joins TRBV10-3 to TRBJ1-2; 8 bases line up with TRBD1. V was clipped by 4 bases and J by 4 bases; unmatched bases: 5. Per germline, CDR1 ENHRY and CDR2 SYGVKD. The CDR3 has 14 residues. CDR3 loop: CAISGRQGSYGYTF. The CDR3 DNA is TGTGCCATCAGTGGCAGACAGGGGAGCTATGGCTACACCTTC.